These T cell receptor beta chains were read from a single sample in a study of blood T cell repertoires in COVID-19. Repertoires were generated with immunoSEQ multiplex PCR, while TCRdb's copy carries only in-frame clones and drops some. The table records about half a million clones, approximately 92% of them present only once. Sequences were obtained from peripheral blood. The receptors originated from a man younger than 30 with COVID-19, enrolled during active disease. The CDR3 runs from the conserved cysteine through the conserved F or W. Part of the rows lack a size; the others show once, few, many or a class for expanded clones.

TRBV6-5 | once | CASRKTSGDYNEQFF
TRBV9 | . | CASSSSGRPQDTQYF
TRBV6-5 | . | CASRRGGYEQYF
TRBV27 | . | CASKQGQRLLGANVLTF
TRBV7-2 | few | CASSLGHSGNTIYF
TRBV9 | . | CASSVGPREETQYF
TRBV10-1 | . | CASSSGQGTQYF
TRBV19 | once | CASSISGSYNEQFF
TRBV5-1 | . | CASSQQNPGLAGRPSGTDTQYF
TRBV18 | . | CASSQSGRTTYEQYF
TRBV5-1 | . | CASTLDRGNEAFF
TRBV27 | . | CARIRDRGRDEQFF
TRBV6-1 | . | CASSEYGEQYF
TRBV19 | . | CASTRGGSSYNEQFF
TRBV7-8 | . | CASSLVVGRVEQFF
TRBV2 | . | CASSEARTPSTDTQYF
TRBV19 | . | CASSTRGAQPQHF
TRBV3-1/TRBV3-2 | . | CASSQGLAGQFF
TRBV19 | . | CASRSDKGQYF
TRBV7-7 | . | CASSLGGLAGADEQFF
TRBV5-1 | once | CASSLGQFGNTIYF
TRBV6-5 | . | CASKEGLAGMDTQYF
TRBV5-1 | . | CASSRLAGETDTQYF
TRBV4-1 | . | CASSQAGTGNTIYF
TRBV10-3 | . | CAVGLAGDTQYF
TRBV30 | once | CAWRGTSPKNYGYTF
TRBV12-5 | once | CASGLGQGIGGELFF
TRBV27 | once | CASKTSQDNEQFF
TRBV5-5 | . | CASSLWGLLAKNIQYF
TRBV5-1 | once | CASSLATGVGTEAFF
TRBV9 | once | CASSAQLTGPNSPLHF
TRBV5-1 | . | CASSTDRGDGYTF
TRBV6-5 | few | CASNRQGSTGELFF
TRBV7-9 | . | CASSELQGYYGYTF
TRBV27 | . | CASSLQGSDEQYF
TRBV7-2 | . | CASSSTGGHLKNQPQHF
TRBV5-1 | once | CASSPAARRQETQYF
TRBV18 | . | CASSPDRDGETQYF
TRBV19 | . | CASSMYAGQNSPLHF
TRBV7-6 | . | CASSQRTGRNQPQHF
TRBV27 | . | CATVPGGRAADEQFF
TRBV9 | . | CASSVGRSSDQPQHF
TRBV10-1 | . | CASSRTGLYEQYF
TRBV11-3 | . | CASSALPGQGIGANVLTF
TRBV5-1 | . | CASSLGDGTGSNQPQHF